This T cell receptor beta chain was retrieved from a study of technical replicates of blood from four donors. TCRdb's copy holds only in-frame clones and misses some; the assay was immunoSEQ multiplex PCR. Of approximately 100,000 clones in the sample, approximately 94% were seen once. The V gene end was trimmed by 2 bases and the J gene end by 4 bases; junction bases not matched to a gene: 6. Germline V gene lookup returns CDR1 SEHNR and CDR2 FQNEAQ (reference sequence). The CDR3 loop spans 15 amino acids. The receptor comes from a human donor in good health. This chain uses TRBV7-9 with TRBJ2-3; 7 bases are a match to TRBD1. Sequenced sample: T cells isolated from PBMCs. The CDR3 loop is CASSLTSQGADTQYF. Here the CDR3 DNA reads TGTGCCAGCAGCTTAACGTCCCAGGGGGCAGATACGCAGTATTTT.